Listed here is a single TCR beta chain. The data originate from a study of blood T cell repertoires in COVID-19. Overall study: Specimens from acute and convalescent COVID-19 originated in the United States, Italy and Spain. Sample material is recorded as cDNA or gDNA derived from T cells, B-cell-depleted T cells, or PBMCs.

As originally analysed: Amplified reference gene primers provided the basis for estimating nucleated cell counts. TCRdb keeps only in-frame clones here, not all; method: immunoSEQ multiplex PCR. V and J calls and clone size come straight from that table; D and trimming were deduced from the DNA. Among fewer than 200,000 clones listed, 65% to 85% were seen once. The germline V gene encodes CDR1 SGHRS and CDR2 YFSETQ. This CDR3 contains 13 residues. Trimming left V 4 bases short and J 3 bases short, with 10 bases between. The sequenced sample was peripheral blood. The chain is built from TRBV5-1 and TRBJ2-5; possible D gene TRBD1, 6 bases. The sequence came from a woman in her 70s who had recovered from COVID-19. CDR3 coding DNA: TGCGCCAGCAGCCCAGGACAGAAAGAGACCCAGTACTTC. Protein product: CASSPGQKETQYF.